These 32 T cell receptor beta chains were sequenced from one sample in a study of T cells in Graves' hyperthyroidism and ophthalmopathy. Amplification yielded TCR beta CDR3 regions, with RNA transcripts as the source. A first-round RT-PCR of the TCR CDR3 used the HTBI primer set. TCRdb passed the multiplex PCR reads through MiXCR, listing each CDR3 protein once. The repertoire includes approximately 400,000 distinct CDR3 sequences, over 15% of them detected once, and approximately 4% sits in the top ten. The sample taken for sequencing was blood. These receptors were obtained from a woman between 18 and 29 years old with Graves' hyperthyroidism.

This clonotype was seen ten or more times. V and J are TRBV6-5 and TRBJ2-7, with D maybe TRBD1 (5 bases). The length of the CDR3 is 16 residues. Per the germline V gene, CDR1 is MNHEY and CDR2 is SVGAGI. V was cut by 2 bases and J by 2 bases, with 16 bases left in between. The CDR3 here is CASSYEFGEGAYEQYF. The CDR3 region has the DNA TGTGCCAGCAGTTACGAGTTTGGGGAAGGGGCCTACGAGCAGTACTTC.

In this sample, this clonotype turned up a few times. The chain recombines TRBV7-8 with TRBJ1-5, with D perhaps TRBD1 (5 bases). Germline loops: CDR1 SGHVS, CDR2 FQNEAQ. V dropped 5 bases and J dropped 5 bases, with 16 bases sitting between them. The CDR3 runs 15 residues. The CDR3 here is CASSVDGGRDQPQHF. The CDR3 nucleotides read TGTGCCAGCAGCGTCGACGGGGGTAGGGATCAGCCCCAGCATTTT.

This chain links TRBV11-2 with TRBJ1-2; D not resolved. The CDR3 sequence is 15 residues long. CDR1 and CDR2 from the germline V gene are SGHAT and FQNNGV. Trimming took 5 bases from V and 3 from J, leaving 16 bases between them. The CDR3 protein is CASSPDTQPDYGYTF. CDR3 nucleotides: TGTGCCAGCAGCCCAGACACGCAACCCGACTATGGCTACACCTTC.

The chain joins TRBV11-2 to TRBJ1-1; 11 bases align to TRBD1. The germline gives CDR1 SGHAT, CDR2 FQNNGV. This CDR3 is built from 16 residues. V shed 5 bases, J shed 4 bases, and the junction held 9 bases outside the gene matches. The CDR3 DNA reads TGTGCCAGCAGCCCCGGGACAGGGGGTCTGGGCACTGAAGCTTTCTTT. Amino acids: CASSPGTGGLGTEAFF.

This clonotype was detected many times. The V gene is TRBV3-1, the J gene TRBJ1-1; the D is unclear. Per the germline V gene, CDR1 is LGHDT and CDR2 is YNNKEL (reference sequence). CDR3 length: 12 amino acids. Deletions cut 4 bases from V and 8 bases from J, with 11 bases between. The CDR3, as DNA: TGTGCCAGCAGCCCAGAGGCTTCGGAAGCTTTCTTT. Its protein is CASSPEASEAFF.

The chain is built from TRBV11-2 and TRBJ2-7; 10 bases map to TRBD1. This CDR3 has 17 residues. CDR1 SGHAT and CDR2 FQNNGV come from the germline V gene. Unmatched junction bases numbered 9, after V lost 1 base and J lost 3 bases. CDR3 DNA sequence: TGTGCCAGCAGCTTAGGGACAGGGGGATTGCCTATCTACGAGCAGTACTTC. Translation gives CASSLGTGGLPIYEQYF.

This clonotype was counted only a few times. This rearrangement joins TRBV3-1 to TRBJ1-2; perhaps TRBD1 as D (5 bases). There are 14 residues in the CDR3. From germline, CDR1 is LGHDT and CDR2 YNNKEL (reference sequence). The V and J ends lost 8 bases and 4 bases respectively, with 17 bases between them. The CDR3 DNA reads TGTGCCAGCGGGGACCGGATAGGCCCCTATGGCTACACCTTC. This gives the protein CASGDRIGPYGYTF.

The sample holds many counts of this clonotype. This sequence joins TRBV6-4 and TRBJ1-3; 7 positions match TRBD1. This CDR3 has 17 amino acids. With V trimmed by 8 bases and J by 0 bases, 13 bases remained unmatched. Germline CDR1 and CDR2: MRHNA and SNTAGT. CDR3 in amino acids: CASSKGGQLDSGNTIYF. The CDR3 DNA sequence: TGTGCCAGCTCCAAAGGGGGACAGCTAGACTCTGGAAACACCATATATTTT.

The table lists this clonotype with many counts. The chain uses TRBV20-1 and TRBJ2-5, with no clear D. The CDR3 is made up of 11 amino acids. Trimming pared 7 bases from V and 0 bases from J, leaving 6 bases between. Germline CDR1 is DFQATT and CDR2 is SNEGSKA (reference sequence). CDR3 coding DNA: TGCAGTGTGGTAGACCAAGAGACCCAGTACTTC. Translating it yields CSVVDQETQYF.

There are many counts of this clonotype. The chain combines TRBV20-1 with TRBJ2-5; 8 bases agree with TRBD2. V lost 3 bases and J lost 4; bases outside the gene matches: 10. The CDR3 consists of 15 residues. CDR1 and CDR2 (germline): DFQATT, SNEGSKA (reference sequence). The CDR3 nucleotides are TGCAGTGCTAGTAGGGTCCGGGGGGGCCGAGAGACCCAGTACTTC. Protein: CSASRVRGGRETQYF.

This clonotype was recorded at least ten times. This chain links TRBV9 with TRBJ2-6, with D uncertain. Germline CDR1 is SGDLS and CDR2 is YYNGEE. Trimming stripped 0 bases from V and 0 bases from J, with 7 bases between. CDR3 length equals 16 residues. CDR3 region: CASSVEITSGANVLTF. The CDR3 DNA sequence: TGTGCCAGCAGCGTAGAGATCACCTCTGGGGCCAACGTCCTGACTTTC.

The chain uses TRBV7-2 and TRBJ2-7; D uncertain. V gave up 6 bases and J gave up 5 bases, with 17 bases separating them. CDR3 size: 14 residues. Per germline, CDR1 SGHTA and CDR2 FQGNSA. The CDR3 bases are TGTGCCAGCAGACATGACCCACTTCTCAACGAGCAGTACGTC. Protein product: CASRHDPLLNEQYV.

This clonotype was found many times. This chain connects TRBV12-3 or TRBV12-4 to TRBJ2-5; perhaps TRBD2 as D (5 bases). CDR3 size: 13 residues. The V gene lost 7 bases and the J gene lost 5 bases, with 14 bases spanning the gap. The CDR3 coding sequence is TGTGCCAGCACCCCGACGGGGAGTGAGACCCAGTACTTC. Amino acids: CASTPTGSETQYF.

This clonotype was recorded many times. The chain is built from TRBV11-2 and TRBJ2-5; perhaps TRBD1 as D (5 bases). V lost 2 bases to trimming and J lost 1 base, with 17 bases between them. CDR3 length: 17 amino acids. Germline V lookup: CDR1 SGHAT, CDR2 FQNNGV. The CDR3 loop is CASSLYLETAIQETQYF. The DNA of the CDR3 is TGTGCCAGCAGCTTATATCTCGAGACAGCGATCCAAGAGACCCAGTACTTC.

There are many counts of this clonotype. The chain's CDR3 is CASGTSGVETQYF. CDR3 sequence (DNA): TGTGCCAGCGGGACTAGCGGAGTAGAGACCCAGTACTTC. This chain uses TRBV28 with TRBJ2-5; TRBD2 matches 11 bases. Germline values: CDR1 MDHEN, CDR2 SYDVKM. This CDR3 is 13 amino acids long. V dropped 8 bases and J dropped 4; count of bases not matched to a gene: 3.

This clonotype was detected ten times or more. The chain combines TRBV28 with TRBJ2-2; D unresolved. CDR3 length: 13 amino acids. The V and J ends lost 3 bases and 5 bases respectively, with 7 bases between them. CDR1 and CDR2 from the germline V gene are MDHEN and SYDVKM. CDR3 in DNA: TGTGCCAGCAGTTTTATTTTGACCGGGGAGCTGTTTTTT. As protein: CASSFILTGELFF.

This clonotype has at least ten counts. The chain has TRBV6-5 and TRBJ1-1; D might be TRBD1 (5 bases). Germline CDR1 and CDR2: MNHEY and SVGAGI. V was cut by 4 bases and J by 3 bases, with 18 bases left in between. The CDR3 is 16 amino acids. CDR3: CASSSAGTPLDTEAFF. CDR3 coding DNA: TGTGCCAGCAGTTCCGCCGGGACTCCGTTGGACACTGAAGCTTTCTTT.

The V call is TRBV12-3 or TRBV12-4, the J call TRBJ1-2, with D hard to call. V lost 6 bases and J lost 3, with 11 bases in between. The CDR3 sequence is 13 residues long. The CDR3 reads CASSRGGHYGYTF. CDR3 DNA: TGTGCCAGCAGCCGAGGAGGGCACTATGGCTACACCTTC.

This clonotype was detected many times. The rearrangement uses TRBV11-2 and TRBJ2-7; TRBD2 matches at 7 bases. Germline CDR1 SGHAT, CDR2 FQNNGV. V shed 1 base and J 1 base; nucleotides not matched to a gene: 10. This CDR3 has 17 amino acids. The DNA of the CDR3 is TGTGCCAGCAGCTTAGCTAAGCGGGCTAGCGGATCCTACGAGCAGTACTTC. This sequence encodes CASSLAKRASGSYEQYF.

This clonotype was observed at least ten times. This sequence joins TRBV6-2 or TRBV6-3 and TRBJ2-2; the D gene is possibly TRBD1 (6 bases). V shed 2 bases and J shed 0 bases, with 13 bases lying between them. The CDR3 has 17 residues. Per the germline V gene, CDR1 is MNHEY and CDR2 is SVGEGT. The chain's CDR3 is CASSYRDITANTGELFF. CDR3 nucleotides: TGTGCCAGCAGTTACCGGGACATTACGGCGAACACCGGGGAGCTGTTTTTT.

This clonotype was found many times. The chain has TRBV27 and TRBJ1-2; D is undetermined. Germline-derived CDR1 and CDR2 are MNHEY and SMNVEV (reference sequence). The CDR3 has 14 residues. V was clipped by 0 bases and J by 1 base, with 6 bases between them. The CDR3 DNA sequence: TGTGCCAGCAGTTTATCGGCCAGTAACTATGGCTACACCTTC. It codes for CASSLSASNYGYTF.

This clonotype was counted ten times or more. The rearrangement joins TRBV6-1 to TRBJ2-2; the D gene is possibly TRBD2 (6 bases). The length of the CDR3 is 16 residues. The V gene lost 5 bases and the J gene lost 7 bases, with 20 bases spanning the gap. CDR1 and CDR2 from the germline V gene are MNHNS and SASEGT. As DNA, the CDR3 is TGTGCCAGCAGTCCGGCCGTGGGGGGAGGAGGCGGGGAGCTGTTTTTT. Amino acid sequence: CASSPAVGGGGGELFF.

Many counts were recorded for this clonotype. The chain uses TRBV9 and TRBJ1-2; D unresolved. In germline, CDR1 is SGDLS, CDR2 YYNGEE. Trimming removed 3 bases from V and 4 bases from J, with 10 bases in between. The CDR3 extends over 13 amino acids. CDR3 nucleotides: TGTGCCAGCAGCGAACATGAGAGCTATGGCTACACCTTC. Protein sequence: CASSEHESYGYTF. Looking up the rest from reference TRBV9 and TRBJ1-2 gives the full variable domain: DSGVTQTPKHLITATGQRVTLRCSPRSGDLSVYWYQQSLDQGLQFLIQYYNGEERAKGNILERFSAQQFPDLHSELNLSSLELGDSALYFCASSEHESYGYTFGSGTRLTVV.

V usage is TRBV9 and J usage is TRBJ2-7, with 9 nucleotides matching TRBD1. CDR3 length: 14 residues. The V gene's germline CDR1 is SGDLS and CDR2 YYNGEE. V shed 3 bases and J 2 bases; nucleotides not matched to a gene: 3. The CDR3 protein is CASSGGTGPYEQYF. CDR3 sequence (DNA): TGTGCCAGCAGCGGAGGGACAGGGCCCTACGAGCAGTACTTC.

This clonotype has more than one count but fewer than ten. V and J are TRBV6-5 and TRBJ1-6; D remains unclear. The germline V and J ends were trimmed by 2 bases and 6 bases, with 14 bases remaining between them. The CDR3 consists of 16 residues. From germline, CDR1 is MNHEY and CDR2 SVGAGI. This CDR3 is CASSYGQGSGNSPLHF. CDR3 nucleotide sequence: TGTGCCAGCAGTTACGGTCAAGGGAGCGGTAATTCACCCCTCCACTTT.

This clonotype was found many times. The chain employs TRBV15 and TRBJ2-7; possibly TRBD2 for D (6 bases). The V and J ends lost 0 bases and 4 bases respectively, with 10 bases between them. The CDR3 consists of 14 residues. CDR1 and CDR2 (germline): LNHNV, YYDKDF (reference sequence). CDR3 in amino acids: CATSRDGRGYEQYF. The CDR3 region has the DNA TGTGCCACCAGCAGAGATGGACGGGGGTACGAGCAGTACTTC. The full variable domain, its missing parts supplied by reference TRBV15 and TRBJ2-7, is DAMVIQNPRYQVTQFGKPVTLSCSQTLNHNVMYWYQQKSSQAPKLLFHYYDKDFNNEADTPDNFQSRRPNTSFCFLDIRSPGLGDTAMYLCATSRDGRGYEQYFGPGTRLTVT.

This clonotype has a count of ten or more. This chain connects TRBV5-1 to TRBJ1-2; no firm D call. Trimming left V 4 bases short and J 4 bases short, with 11 bases between. There are 13 residues in the CDR3. Germline-derived CDR1 and CDR2 are SGHRS and YFSETQ. CDR3 nucleotides: TGCGCCAGCAGCCAAGGGTTTACCTATGGCTACACCTTC. Its translation: CASSQGFTYGYTF.

This clonotype was recorded at least ten times. The chain combines TRBV12-3 or TRBV12-4 with TRBJ1-2; TRBD1 matches at 7 bases. This CDR3 region has 13 residues. The junction had 1 base not matched to a gene; V was cut back by 3 bases and J by 3 bases. This CDR3 reads CASSFQGDYGYTF. As DNA, the CDR3 is TGTGCCAGCAGTTTCCAGGGGGACTATGGCTACACCTTC.

This clonotype was detected many times. This may come from a read error, since a much larger clone is one base off. The rearrangement joins TRBV9 to TRBJ1-1, with no clear D. The V end was cut by 0 bases, the J end by 1 base, with 4 bases between. This CDR3 spans 13 amino acids. The germline CDR1 and CDR2 sequences are SGDLS and YYNGEE. CDR3 DNA: TGTGCCAGCAGCGTAGGACCGAACACTGAAGCTTTCTTT. It specifies CASSVGPNTEAFF.

This clonotype has a count of ten or more. The V and J genes are TRBV19 and TRBJ1-1; D is uncertain. Germline V gene sequence: CDR1 LNHDA, CDR2 SQIVND (reference sequence). Trimming took off 8 bases at V and 1 base at J, with 8 bases between the two ends. The CDR3 contains 12 residues. CDR3 in amino acids: CASQTGNTEAFF. The CDR3 nucleotides read TGTGCCAGTCAGACTGGGAACACTGAAGCTTTCTTT. Full variable domain (remainder filled in from reference TRBV19 and TRBJ1-1): DGGITQSPKYLFRKEGQNVTLSCEQNLNHDAMYWYRQDPGQGLRLIYYSQIVNDFQKGDIAEGYSVSREKKESFPLTVTSAQKNPTAFYLCASQTGNTEAFFGQGTRLTVV.

This clonotype was seen ten or more times. This chain uses TRBV5-1 with TRBJ2-7; D may be TRBD2 (5 bases). Trimming removed 4 bases at V and 3 bases at J, with 20 bases between. CDR3 length: 16 amino acids. Germline values: CDR1 SGHRS, CDR2 YFSETQ. The CDR3 reads CASSPGGVATIYEQYF. The CDR3 nucleotides are TGCGCCAGCAGCCCCGGAGGAGTCGCGACAATCTACGAGCAGTACTTC.

This clonotype was counted many times. The chain combines TRBV6-1 with TRBJ2-5; TRBD2 matches at 8 bases. The CDR3 loop spans 17 amino acids. CDR1 and CDR2 from the germline V gene are MNHNS and SASEGT. With 6 bases clipped from V and 5 bases from J, the junction kept 17 bases outside the gene matches. The CDR3 DNA is TGTGCCAGCAGGCCGGGAGGGGGTTTCCAGCTGATGGAGACCCAGTACTTC. The encoded protein is CASRPGGGFQLMETQYF.